The TCR beta chain described here comes from a study of blood T cells in healthy people across ages. In germline, CDR1 is DFQATT, CDR2 SNEGSKA (reference sequence). The CDR3 totals 14 residues. V dropped 6 bases and J dropped 0 bases, with 13 bases sitting between them. For the second PCR, which ran for roughly 7 to 11 cycles, a sample-barcoded 5' primer and a J-beta primer mix were used. Using its own MiXCR run on the 5' RACE reads, TCRdb lists one record per CDR3 protein. The table shows 700,000 to 950,000 distinct CDR3 sequences, with approximately 43% occurring only once. The material sequenced was blood. V gene TRBV20-1 combines with J gene TRBJ2-3, with D possibly being TRBD2 (5 bases). This TCR derives from a woman aged 55-70 years in good health. This CDR3 is CSAKWESSTDTQYF. The CDR3 DNA sequence: TGCAGTGCCAAATGGGAGTCTAGCACAGATACGCAGTATTTT.